The subject of this entry is one TCR beta chain. This entry is derived from a study of blood T cell repertoires in COVID-19. Overall study context: Researchers got acute and convalescent COVID-19 samples from the United States, Italy and Spain. T cells, B-cell-depleted T cells, or PBMCs provided the cDNA or gDNA that served as material.

CDR1 and CDR2 (germline): GTSNPN, SVGIG (reference sequence). V lost 2 bases to trimming and J lost 3 bases; unmatched junction nucleotides: 3. The length of the CDR3 is 15 residues. The repertoire was sequenced with immunoSEQ multiplex PCR; TCRdb's copy has only in-frame clones and lacks some. This table has some 49,000 clones, about nine tenths appearing once. This TCR derives from a man aged 50 or older with active COVID-19. The chain combines TRBV30 with TRBJ2-2, with 10 bases that match TRBD2. The sequenced sample was peripheral blood. The CDR3 DNA reads TGTGCCTGGAGTTCGCTAGCGGGGGACACCGGGGAGCTGTTTTTT. It yields the protein CAWSSLAGDTGELFF.